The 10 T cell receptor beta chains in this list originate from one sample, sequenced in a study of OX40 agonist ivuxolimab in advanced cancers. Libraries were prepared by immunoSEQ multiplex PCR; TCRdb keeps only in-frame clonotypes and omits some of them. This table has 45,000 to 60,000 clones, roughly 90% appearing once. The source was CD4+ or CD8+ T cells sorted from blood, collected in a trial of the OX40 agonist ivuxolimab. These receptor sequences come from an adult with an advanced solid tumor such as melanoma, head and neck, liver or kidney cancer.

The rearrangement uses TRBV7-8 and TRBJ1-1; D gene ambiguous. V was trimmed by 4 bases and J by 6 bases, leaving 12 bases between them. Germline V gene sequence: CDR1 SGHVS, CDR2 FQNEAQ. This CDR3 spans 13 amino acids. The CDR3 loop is CASSSSWGSEAFF. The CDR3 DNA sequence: TGTGCCAGCAGCTCAAGCTGGGGTTCTGAAGCTTTCTTT.

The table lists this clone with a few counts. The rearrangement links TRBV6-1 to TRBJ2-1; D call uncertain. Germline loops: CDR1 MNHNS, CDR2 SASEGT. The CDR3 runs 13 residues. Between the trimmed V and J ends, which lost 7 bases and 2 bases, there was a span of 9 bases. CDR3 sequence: CASTLGPYNEQFF. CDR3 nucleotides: TGTGCCAGCACCCTAGGACCCTACAATGAGCAGTTCTTC.

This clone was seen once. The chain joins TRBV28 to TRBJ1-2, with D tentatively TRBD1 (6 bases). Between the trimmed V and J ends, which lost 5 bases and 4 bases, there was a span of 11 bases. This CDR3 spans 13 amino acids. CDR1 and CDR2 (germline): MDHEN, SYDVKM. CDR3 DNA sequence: TGTGCCAGCAGTCAAGACAGGTTCTATGGCTACACCTTC. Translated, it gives CASSQDRFYGYTF.

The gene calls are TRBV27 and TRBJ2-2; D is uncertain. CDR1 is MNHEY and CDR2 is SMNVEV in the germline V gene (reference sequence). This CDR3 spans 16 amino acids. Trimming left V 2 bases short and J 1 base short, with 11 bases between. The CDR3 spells CASSLNYKVNTGELFF. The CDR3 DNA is TGTGCCAGCAGTTTAAATTACAAGGTGAACACCGGGGAGCTGTTTTTT.

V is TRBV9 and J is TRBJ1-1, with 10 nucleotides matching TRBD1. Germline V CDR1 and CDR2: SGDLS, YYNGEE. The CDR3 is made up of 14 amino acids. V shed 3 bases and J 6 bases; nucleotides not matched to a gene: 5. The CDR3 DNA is TGTGCCAGCAGCGGACAGGGGGCGAGGCCTGAAGCTTTCTTT. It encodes CASSGQGARPEAFF.

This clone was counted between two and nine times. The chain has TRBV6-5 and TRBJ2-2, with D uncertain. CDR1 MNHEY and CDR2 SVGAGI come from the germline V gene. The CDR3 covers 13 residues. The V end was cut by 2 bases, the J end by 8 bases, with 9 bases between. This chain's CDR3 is CASSYKAAGELFF. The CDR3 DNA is TGTGCCAGCAGTTACAAGGCCGCAGGGGAGCTGTTTTTT.

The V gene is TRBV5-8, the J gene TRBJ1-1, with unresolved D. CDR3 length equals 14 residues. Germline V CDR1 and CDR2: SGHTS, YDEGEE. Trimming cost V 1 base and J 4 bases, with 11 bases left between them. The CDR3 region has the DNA TGTGCCAGCAGCTTGCCAAGCGATGGCACTGAAGCTTTCTTT. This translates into CASSLPSDGTEAFF. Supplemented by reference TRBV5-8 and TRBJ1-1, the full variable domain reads EAGVTQSPTHLIKTRGQQATLRCSPISGHTSVYWYQQALGLGLQFLLWYDEGEERNRGNFPPRFSGRQFPNYSSELNVNALELEDSALYLCASSLPSDGTEAFFGQGTRLTVV.

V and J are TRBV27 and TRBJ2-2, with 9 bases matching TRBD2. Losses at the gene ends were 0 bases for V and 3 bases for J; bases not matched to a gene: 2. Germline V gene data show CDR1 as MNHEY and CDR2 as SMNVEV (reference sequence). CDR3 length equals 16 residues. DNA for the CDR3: TGTGCCAGCAGTTTATCTGCGGGAGGGTACACCGGGGAGCTGTTTTTT. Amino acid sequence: CASSLSAGGYTGELFF.

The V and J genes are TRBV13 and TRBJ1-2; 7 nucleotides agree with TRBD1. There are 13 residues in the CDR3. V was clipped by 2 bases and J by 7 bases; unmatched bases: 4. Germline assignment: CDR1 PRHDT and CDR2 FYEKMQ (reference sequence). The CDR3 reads CASSLRGQGGYTF. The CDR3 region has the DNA TGTGCCAGCAGCTTAAGGGGGCAAGGTGGCTACACCTTC.

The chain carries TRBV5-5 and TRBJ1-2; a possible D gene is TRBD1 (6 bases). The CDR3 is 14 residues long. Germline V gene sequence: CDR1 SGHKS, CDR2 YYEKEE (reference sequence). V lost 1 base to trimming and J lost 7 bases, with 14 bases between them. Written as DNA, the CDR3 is TGTGCCAGCAGCTTGTACAGGGAGGGAGGTGGCTACACCTTC. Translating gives CASSLYREGGGYTF.